A single TCR beta chain is shown here with its context. This sample was taken from a study of cytomegalovirus exposure and HLA in healthy donors. V was cut by 6 bases and J by 0 bases, with 9 bases left in between. The V gene's germline CDR1 is MNHEY and CDR2 SVGAGI. The CDR3 is 14 amino acids. The study ran its PCR with 60 Vbeta and 13 Jbeta primers. The protocol was immunoSEQ multiplex PCR, while the TCRdb copy is restricted to in-frame clones and leaves out a portion. The table records some 150,000 clones, 65% to 75% of them present only once. Sequencing was done on a sample of PBMCs. This TCR came from a man in his sixties in good health and CMV-seronegative. This rearrangement joins TRBV6-5 to TRBJ1-5; maybe TRBD1 (5 bases). This chain's CDR3 is CASSDRYSNQPQHF. In nucleotides, the CDR3 is TGTGCCAGCAGCGACAGATATAGCAATCAGCCCCAGCATTTT.